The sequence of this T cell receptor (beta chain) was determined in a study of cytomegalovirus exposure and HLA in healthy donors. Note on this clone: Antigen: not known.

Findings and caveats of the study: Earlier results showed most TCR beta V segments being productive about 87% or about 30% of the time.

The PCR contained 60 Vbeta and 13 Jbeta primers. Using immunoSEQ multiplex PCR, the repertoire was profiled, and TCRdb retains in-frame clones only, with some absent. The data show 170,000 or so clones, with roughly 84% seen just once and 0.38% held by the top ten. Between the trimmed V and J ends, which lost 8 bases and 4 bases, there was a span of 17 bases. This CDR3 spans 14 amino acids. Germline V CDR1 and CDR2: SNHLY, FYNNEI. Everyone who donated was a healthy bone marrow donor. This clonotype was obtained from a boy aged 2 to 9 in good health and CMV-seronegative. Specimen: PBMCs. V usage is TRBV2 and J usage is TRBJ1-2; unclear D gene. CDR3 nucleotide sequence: TGTGCCAGCGCCTTGGAGGGAGTGAGCTATGGCTACACCTTC. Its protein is CASALEGVSYGYTF. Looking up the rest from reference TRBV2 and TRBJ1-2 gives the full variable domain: EPEVTQTPSHQVTQMGQEVILRCVPISNHLYFYWYRQILGQKVEFLVSFYNNEISEKSEIFDDQFSVERPDGSNFTLKIRSTKLEDSAMYFCASALEGVSYGYTFGSGTRLTVV.